The next 15 T cell receptor beta chains were all read from a single sample in a study of T-cell memory formation after mild COVID-19. TCRdb re-derived calls from the 5' RACE reads in MiXCR, one entry per CDR3 protein. The sample has a few hundred thousand distinct CDR3 sequences, more than 15% seen once. Sequencing was performed on PBMCs or a T cell subset sorted from them (not recorded which). Receptors were obtained from a man between 18 and 29 years old who had mild COVID-19 (a few samples of this study predate the infection). Cell type and time point are not known.

The V gene is TRBV25-1, the J gene TRBJ2-3; 8 bases are a match to TRBD2. V shed 3 bases, J shed 3 bases, and the junction held 14 bases outside the gene matches. CDR3 length equals 18 residues. CDR1 and CDR2 from the germline V gene are MGHDK and SYGVNS. CDR3 DNA: TGTGCCAGCAGTGACTCGGGTTTCGGGGGGGGCGTGACAGATACGCAGTATTTT. Its protein product is CASSDSGFGGGVTDTQYF.

CDR3 loop: CASSSGQLVTAAAFF. In nucleotides, the CDR3 is TGTGCCAGCAGCTCCGGACAGTTGGTAACGGCCGCGGCTTTCTTT. This chain links TRBV7-9 with TRBJ1-1, with D possibly matching TRBD1 (6 bases). Looked up from germline, CDR1 is SEHNR and CDR2 is FQNEAQ (reference sequence). The CDR3 is 15 residues long. Trimming stripped 4 bases from V and 11 bases from J, with 23 bases between.

This chain uses TRBV7-2 with TRBJ2-5; unclear D gene. The ends were cut back, 5 bases at V and 0 bases at J, with 4 bases in the middle. The CDR3 has 12 residues. Germline loops: CDR1 SGHTA, CDR2 FQGNSA. The CDR3 sequence is CASSGNQETQYF. The DNA for the CDR3 is TGTGCCAGCAGCGGGAACCAAGAGACCCAGTACTTC. Using reference TRBV7-2 and TRBJ2-5 for the parts outside the CDR3, the full variable domain is GAGVSQSPSNKVTEKGKDVELRCDPISGHTALYWYRQSLGQGLEFLIYFQGNSAPDKSGLPSDRFSAERTGGSVSTLTIQRTQQEDSAVYLCASSGNQETQYFGPGTRLLVL.

The chain carries TRBV7-8 and TRBJ2-7; 8 bases match TRBD1. CDR1 SGHVS and CDR2 FQNEAQ come from the germline V gene. The CDR3 extends over 14 amino acids. V shed 6 bases and J 2 bases; nucleotides not matched to a gene: 6. The CDR3 here is CASRVDRGPYEQYF. CDR3 in DNA: TGTGCCAGCAGAGTAGACAGGGGACCCTACGAGCAGTACTTC.

The chain combines TRBV12-3 or TRBV12-4 with TRBJ2-1; no definite D call. Trimming removed 6 bases at V and 9 bases at J, with 9 bases between. The CDR3 has 11 residues. The CDR3 loop is CASSQHGEQFF. For the CDR3, the DNA is TGTGCCAGCAGCCAACACGGTGAGCAGTTCTTC.

The chain uses TRBV12-3 or TRBV12-4 and TRBJ2-3; possibly TRBD1 or TRBD2 for D (5 bases each). The CDR3 has 12 residues. V dropped 8 bases and J dropped 8 bases, with 14 bases sitting between them. The CDR3 DNA is TGTGCCAGCGGGGCAGCGGCGGGTACGCAGTATTTT. Translating it yields CASGAAAGTQYF.

In its sample, this clonotype was seen a few times. The chain joins TRBV27 to TRBJ2-7; a possible D gene is TRBD2 (5 bases). The CDR3 extends over 13 amino acids. The germline gives CDR1 MNHEY, CDR2 SMNVEV (reference sequence). The ends were cut back, 5 bases at V and 6 bases at J, with 14 bases in the middle. The chain's CDR3 is CASSAIGGFEQYF. In DNA form, the CDR3 reads TGTGCCAGCAGTGCCATCGGAGGCTTCGAGCAGTACTTC.

The chain uses TRBV11-2 and TRBJ2-4, with TRBD2 matching over 12 bases. The CDR3 has 16 residues. Losses at the gene ends were 4 bases for V and 7 bases for J; bases not matched to a gene: 8. The germline V gene has CDR1 SGHAT and CDR2 FQNNGV. CDR3 sequence (DNA): TGTGCCAGCAGCTCCCAACTAGCGGGGGGTAGGAACATTCAGTACTTC. It codes for CASSSQLAGGRNIQYF.

The V and J genes are TRBV5-1 and TRBJ2-2; D remains ambiguous. CDR3 length: 15 residues. V shed 0 bases and J shed 0 bases, with 6 bases lying between them. Germline CDR1 and CDR2: SGHRS and YFSETQ. CDR3 sequence reads: CASSLVHPNTGELFF. The CDR3 nucleotides are TGCGCCAGCAGCTTGGTCCATCCGAACACCGGGGAGCTGTTTTTT. Based on the CDR3 plus reference TRBV5-1 and TRBJ2-2, the full variable domain is KAGVTQTPRYLIKTRGQQVTLSCSPISGHRSVSWYQQTPGQGLQFLFEYFSETQRNKGNFPGRFSGRQFSNSRSEMNVSTLELGDSALYLCASSLVHPNTGELFFGEGSRLTVL.

This clonotype was detected only a few times. For the CDR3, the DNA is TGTGCCAGCAGCGTAGACGGGGTCCAAGAGACCCAGTACTTC. Its protein product is CASSVDGVQETQYF. V is TRBV9 and J is TRBJ2-5; a weak D match, TRBD2 (5 bases). Trimming stripped 0 bases from V and 1 base from J, with 7 bases between. This CDR3 comprises 14 residues. CDR1 SGDLS and CDR2 YYNGEE come from the germline V gene.

This chain links TRBV10-2 with TRBJ1-1; no reliable D call. There are 14 residues in the CDR3. CDR1 is WSHSY and CDR2 is SAAADI in the germline V gene. V lost 3 bases and J 1 base, leaving 9 bases between the germline ends. CDR3 DNA sequence: TGCGCCAGCAGTGATGTCAGGCAGAACACTGAAGCTTTCTTT. As protein: CASSDVRQNTEAFF.

This clonotype was seen ten or more times. V and J are TRBV20-1 and TRBJ2-7; 8 nucleotides agree with TRBD1. Unmatched junction bases numbered 7, after V lost 3 bases and J lost 0 bases. The CDR3 is 15 residues long. Germline loops: CDR1 DFQATT, CDR2 SNEGSKA (reference sequence). The CDR3, as DNA: TGCAGTGCTAGTGACGGACAGGGCCACTCCTACGAGCAGTACGTC. As protein: CSASDGQGHSYEQYV.

In its sample, this clonotype was seen a few times. This rearrangement joins TRBV7-2 to TRBJ2-1, with 7 nucleotides matching TRBD2. V gave up 3 bases and J gave up 4 bases; unmatched junction bases: 6. Germline lookup yields CDR1 SGHTA and CDR2 FQGNSA. The CDR3 runs 15 residues. CDR3 coding DNA: TGTGCCAGCAGCTTTGGCGGGGGACCTTACAATGAGCAGTTCTTC. Translation gives CASSFGGGPYNEQFF.

The chain recombines TRBV6-5 with TRBJ1-3, with D possibly matching TRBD1 (6 bases). Trimming shortened V by 9 bases and J by 4 bases, and 25 bases separated the two germline ends. The germline gives CDR1 MNHEY, CDR2 SVGAGI. The CDR3 has 17 amino acids. CDR3 sequence: CASSHETAGAYGNTIYF. Here the CDR3 DNA reads TGTGCCAGTTCGCACGAGACGGCAGGGGCCTACGGAAACACCATATATTTT.

The chain combines TRBV6-2 or TRBV6-3 with TRBJ2-5; D is ambiguous. Per germline, CDR1 MNHEY and CDR2 SVGEGT. The CDR3 contains 11 residues. Deletions cut 8 bases from V and 5 bases from J, with 9 bases between. CDR3 sequence reads: CASQMGETQYF. In nucleotides, the CDR3 is TGTGCCAGCCAGATGGGGGAGACCCAGTACTTC.